Listed below are T cell receptor beta chains from one sample, sequenced in a study of T cell changes during pregnancy in multiple sclerosis. TCRdb keeps only in-frame clones here, not all; method: immunoSEQ multiplex PCR. The repertoire holds approximately 100,000 clones, with about 92% as singletons. The sample here was peripheral blood, taken after pregnancy. Every receptor here comes from a female donor in good health, enrolled as a control in a pregnancy study. CDR3s include the opening cysteine and the closing phenylalanine or tryptophan. The D gene is left open where the match is weak. Clone size is given for some rows only: seen once, a few or many times, or a class if the clone is expanded.

J | V | size | D | CDR3 | DNA
TRBJ2-7 | TRBV28 | once | . | CASSPSGTYEQYF | TGTGCCAGCAGTCCCAGCGGTACCTACGAGCAGTACTTC
TRBJ2-7 | TRBV18 | . | . | CASSPWTESYEQYF | TGTGCCAGCTCACCATGGACAGAATCCTACGAGCAGTACTTC
TRBJ1-3 | TRBV6-5 | . | . | CASSYSGEGGNTIYF | TGTGCCAGCAGTTACTCAGGGGAGGGAGGAAACACCATATATTTT
TRBJ2-1 | TRBV10-2 | . | . | CATRRSNEQFF | TGCGCCACCCGGCGGAGCAATGAGCAGTTCTTC
TRBJ2-7 | TRBV18 | . | . | CASSSTRTYEQYF | TGTGCCAGCTCATCGACTAGGACCTACGAGCAGTACTTC
TRBJ1-1 | TRBV5-6 | . | TRBD1 | CASSARTGLTEAFF | TGTGCCAGCAGCGCGAGGACAGGGTTGACTGAAGCTTTCTTT
TRBJ2-5 | TRBV28 | . | TRBD1 | CASTLQGARETQYF | TGTGCCAGCACGCTCCAGGGGGCCCGAGAGACCCAGTACTTC
TRBJ2-7 | TRBV9 | . | . | CASSVDGGGRQYF | TGTGCCAGCAGCGTAGATGGGGGGGGCCGCCAGTACTTC
TRBJ1-3 | TRBV5-8 | once | . | CASSLAGISGNTIYF | TGTGCCAGCAGCTTGGCGGGGATCTCTGGAAACACCATATATTTT
TRBJ1-4 | TRBV18 | . | . | CASSPQNGDGGEKLFF | TGTGCCAGCTCACCACAAAATGGAGACGGAGGAGAAAAACTGTTTTTT
TRBJ1-5 | TRBV27 | . | TRBD1 | CASSFSSGGEQPQHF | TGTGCCAGCAGTTTTAGTTCAGGGGGCGAGCAGCCCCAGCATTTT
TRBJ2-7 | TRBV28 | . | TRBD2 | CASSLKTSGRSYEQYF | TGTGCCAGCAGTTTAAAGACTAGCGGGCGCTCCTACGAGCAGTACTTC
TRBJ1-1 | TRBV9 | . | . | CASSVQGMNTEAFF | TGTGCCAGCAGCGTACAGGGGATGAACACTGAAGCTTTCTTT
TRBJ2-5 | TRBV4-2 | . | . | CASSQGVQETQYF | TGTGCCAGCAGCCAAGGCGTACAAGAGACCCAGTACTTC
TRBJ1-2 | TRBV6-1 | . | . | CASSEHLTGYGYTF | TGTGCCAGCAGTGAACACCTAACAGGATATGGCTACACCTTC
TRBJ2-2 | TRBV7-9 | . | TRBD1 | CASSRIPGQGNSGELFF | TGTGCCAGCAGCAGAATTCCGGGACAGGGTAATAGCGGGGAGCTGTTTTTT
TRBJ2-1 | TRBV7-2 | . | . | CASSLEPVNEQFF | TGTGCCAGCAGCTTAGAGCCGGTTAATGAGCAGTTCTTC
TRBJ1-4 | TRBV11-2 | . | . | CASSLWGVGEKLFF | TGTGCCAGCAGCTTATGGGGAGTAGGGGAAAAACTGTTTTTT
TRBJ2-1 | TRBV14 | . | TRBD2 | CASRASGSQEDEQFF | TGTGCCAGCAGGGCTAGCGGGAGTCAAGAGGATGAGCAGTTCTTC
TRBJ1-3 | TRBV4-1 | . | TRBD1 | CASSPAPTGGSGNTIYF | TGCGCCAGCAGCCCCGCCCCAACAGGGGGCTCTGGAAACACCATATATTTT
TRBJ1-2 | TRBV28 | . | . | CASRPGQRSYGYTF | TGTGCCAGCAGGCCGGGACAAAGGAGCTATGGCTACACCTTC
TRBJ1-5 | TRBV15 | . | . | CATSRQGNQPQHF | TGTGCCACCAGCAGACAGGGCAATCAGCCCCAGCATTTT
TRBJ2-3 | TRBV13 | . | . | CASSLELVKDTQYF | TGTGCCAGCAGCTTAGAACTAGTTAAGGATACGCAGTATTTT
TRBJ2-2 | TRBV7-2 | . | . | CASSLALGTRYTGELFF | TGTGCCAGCAGCTTAGCTCTCGGGACTCGTTACACCGGGGAGCTGTTTTTT
TRBJ2-7 | TRBV2 | . | . | CASRTGIYEQYF | TGTGCCTCTCGGACTGGCATCTACGAGCAGTACTTC
TRBJ1-2 | TRBV7-9 | . | . | CASSLEVSPTSPVYGYTF | TGTGCCAGCAGCTTAGAGGTTAGCCCGACCTCCCCCGTCTATGGCTACACCTTC
TRBJ2-1 | TRBV7-6 | once | . | CASSLEGFSSYNEQFF | TGTGCCAGCAGCTTAGAGGGGTTCAGCTCCTACAATGAGCAGTTCTTC
TRBJ1-5 | TRBV27 | . | . | CASRSGNQPQHF | TGTGCCAGCCGGTCGGGCAATCAGCCCCAGCATTTT
TRBJ2-7 | TRBV30 | . | . | CAWIRGVGAAYEQYF | TGTGCCTGGATCAGAGGGGTGGGGGCCGCCTACGAGCAGTACTTC
TRBJ1-1 | TRBV19 | . | . | CASRQTYTEAFF | TGTGCCAGCCGACAGACATACACTGAAGCTTTCTTT
TRBJ2-7 | TRBV7-9 | . | . | CASSPKTGRNEQYF | TGTGCCAGCAGCCCGAAGACAGGCCGGAACGAGCAGTACTTC
TRBJ2-1 | TRBV7-9 | few | . | CASRPLANEQFF | TGTGCCAGCAGACCACTAGCCAATGAGCAGTTCTTC
TRBJ2-1 | TRBV11-3 | . | TRBD1 | CASSFRGTGQPQFF | TGTGCCAGCAGCTTTCGTGGGACAGGCCAGCCGCAGTTCTTC
TRBJ2-1 | TRBV7-2 | . | TRBD2 | CASSLWGGTDYNEQFF | TGTGCCAGCAGCTTATGGGGGGGGACTGACTACAATGAGCAGTTCTTC
TRBJ1-1 | TRBV5-6 | . | . | CASSLAGGTVGWNTEAFF | TGTGCCAGCAGCTTGGCCGGGGGAACAGTGGGATGGAACACTGAAGCTTTCTTT
TRBJ2-7 | TRBV7-2 | . | TRBD2 | CASSLVSGATYEQYF | TGTGCCAGCAGCTTAGTTAGCGGGGCTACCTACGAGCAGTACTTC
TRBJ2-1 | TRBV30 | . | . | CAWSVAGEQFF | TGTGCCTGGAGTGTTGCGGGGGAGCAGTTCTTC
TRBJ1-2 | TRBV10-2 | . | . | CASSEPGQSYGYTF | TGCGCCAGCAGTGAGCCGGGACAATCTTATGGCTACACCTTC
TRBJ2-1 | TRBV5-1 | . | TRBD2 | CASSLGTSGSNEQFF | TGCGCCAGCAGCTTAGGGACTAGCGGGAGCAATGAGCAGTTCTTC
TRBJ1-5 | TRBV15 | . | . | CATSLQGGAGIARGQHF | TGTGCCACCAGCTTACAAGGCGGGGCTGGGATTGCCCGGGGCCAGCATTTT
TRBJ2-7 | TRBV29-1 | . | TRBD1 | CSVDTTGVGEQYF | TGCAGCGTTGATACGACAGGGGTCGGGGAGCAGTACTTC
TRBJ1-3 | TRBV19 | . | TRBD1 | CASSMQQGAYGNTIYF | TGTGCCAGTAGTATGCAACAGGGGGCGTACGGAAACACCATATATTTT
TRBJ2-1 | TRBV18 | . | . | CASSPLGAAQFF | TGTGCCAGCTCACCTCTTGGGGCCGCGCAGTTCTTC
TRBJ1-6 | TRBV6-5 | . | . | CASRAGLEHSPLHF | TGTGCCAGCAGGGCAGGTTTAGAACATTCACCCCTCCACTTT
TRBJ2-7 | TRBV7-2 | once | TRBD1 | CASSPDREQQYF | TGTGCCAGCAGCCCTGACAGGGAACAGCAGTACTTC
TRBJ2-2 | TRBV6-5 | . | TRBD2 | CASSYSSGTNTGELFF | TGTGCCAGCAGTTACTCGAGCGGGACCAACACCGGGGAGCTGTTTTTT
TRBJ2-2 | TRBV19 | . | . | CASSIQLRGSTGELFF | TGTGCCAGTAGTATTCAGTTAAGGGGTAGCACCGGGGAGCTGTTTTTT
TRBJ2-2 | TRBV4-1 | . | . | CASSPPSGGELFF | TGCGCCAGCAGCCCGCCCTCGGGGGGGGAGCTGTTTTTT
TRBJ1-2 | TRBV27 | . | . | CASSLVGGNYGYTF | TGTGCCAGCAGTTTAGTAGGAGGGAACTATGGCTACACCTTC
TRBJ1-1 | TRBV4-1 | . | . | CASSQVWSPEAFF | TGCGCCAGCAGCCAAGTTTGGAGCCCTGAAGCTTTCTTT
TRBJ2-7 | TRBV5-6 | . | TRBD2 | CASSLAGGASSYEQYF | TGTGCCAGCAGCTTGGCCGGGGGGGCCAGCTCCTACGAGCAGTACTTC
TRBJ2-3 | TRBV19 | . | TRBD1 | CASEFGTGADTQYF | TGTGCCAGCGAATTCGGGACAGGGGCAGATACGCAGTATTTT
TRBJ2-3 | TRBV7-3 | . | TRBD2 | CASSLTGGRRDTQYF | TGTGCCAGCAGCTTGACGGGGGGAAGGAGAGATACGCAGTATTTT
TRBJ2-6 | TRBV2 | . | TRBD2 | CAIRTREATGANVLTF | TGTGCCATCCGGACTAGAGAGGCGACTGGGGCCAACGTCCTGACTTTC
TRBJ2-2 | TRBV2 | . | . | CASRENQGNGELFF | TGTGCCAGCAGGGAAAACCAGGGAAACGGGGAGCTGTTTTTT
TRBJ2-7 | TRBV25-1 | . | TRBD1 | CASSPLPAETGLEQYF | TGTGCCAGCAGTCCCCTCCCAGCCGAGACAGGGCTCGAGCAGTACTTC
TRBJ1-2 | TRBV29-1 | . | TRBD1 | CSVEAGGLRGYTF | TGCAGCGTTGAAGCAGGGGGGCTGAGAGGCTACACCTTC
TRBJ1-6 | TRBV7-3 | . | . | CASSLFEGWRSPLHF | TGTGCCAGCAGCTTATTTGAGGGTTGGCGCTCACCCCTCCACTTT
TRBJ1-5 | TRBV28 | . | TRBD1 | CASSLGGTGDQPQHF | TGTGCCAGCAGTTTAGGGGGGACAGGAGATCAGCCCCAGCATTTT
TRBJ2-7 | TRBV6-5 | once | TRBD1 | CASKRQGAFEEQYF | TGTGCCAGCAAAAGACAGGGGGCATTTGAAGAGCAGTACTTC